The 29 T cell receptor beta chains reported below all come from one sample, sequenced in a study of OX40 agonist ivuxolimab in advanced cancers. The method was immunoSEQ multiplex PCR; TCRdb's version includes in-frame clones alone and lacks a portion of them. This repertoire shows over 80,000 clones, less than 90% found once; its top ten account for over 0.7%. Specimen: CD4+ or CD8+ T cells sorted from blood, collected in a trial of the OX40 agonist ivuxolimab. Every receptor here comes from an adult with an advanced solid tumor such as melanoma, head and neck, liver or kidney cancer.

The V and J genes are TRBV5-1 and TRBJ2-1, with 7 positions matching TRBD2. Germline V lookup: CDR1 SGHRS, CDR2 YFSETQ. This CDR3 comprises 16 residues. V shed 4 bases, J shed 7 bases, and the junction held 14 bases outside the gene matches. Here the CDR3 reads CASSQMGSSGGNEQFF. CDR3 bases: TGCGCCAGCAGCCAGATGGGTTCTAGCGGCGGAAATGAGCAGTTCTTC.

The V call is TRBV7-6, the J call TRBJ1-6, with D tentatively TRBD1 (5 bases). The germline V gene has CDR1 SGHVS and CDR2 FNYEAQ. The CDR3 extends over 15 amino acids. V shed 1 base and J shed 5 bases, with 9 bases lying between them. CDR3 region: CASSLEGRNNSPLHF. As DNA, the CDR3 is TGTGCCAGCAGCTTAGAGGGACGGAATAATTCACCCCTCCACTTT.

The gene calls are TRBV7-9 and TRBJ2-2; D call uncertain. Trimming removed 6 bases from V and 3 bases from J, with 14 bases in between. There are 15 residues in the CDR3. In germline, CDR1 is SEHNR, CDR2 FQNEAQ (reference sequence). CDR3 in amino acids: CASRAGSGDTGELFF. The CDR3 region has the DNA TGTGCCAGCAGAGCAGGATCCGGCGACACCGGGGAGCTGTTTTTT. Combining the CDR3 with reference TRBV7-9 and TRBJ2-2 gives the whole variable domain DTGVSQNPRHKITKRGQNVTFRCDPISEHNRLYWYRQTLGQGPEFLTYFQNEAQLEKSRLLSDRFSAERPKGSFSTLEIQRTEQGDSAMYLCASRAGSGDTGELFFGEGSRLTVL.

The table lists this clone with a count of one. CDR3 loop: CASSQEGISSADTQYF. The CDR3 nucleotides are TGCGCCAGCAGCCAAGAAGGTATTTCATCGGCAGATACGCAGTATTTT. The rearrangement joins TRBV4-1 to TRBJ2-3; no clear D. The CDR3 totals 16 residues. CDR1 is MGHRA and CDR2 is YSYEKL in the germline V gene. Trimming removed 0 bases at V and 4 bases at J, with 14 bases between.

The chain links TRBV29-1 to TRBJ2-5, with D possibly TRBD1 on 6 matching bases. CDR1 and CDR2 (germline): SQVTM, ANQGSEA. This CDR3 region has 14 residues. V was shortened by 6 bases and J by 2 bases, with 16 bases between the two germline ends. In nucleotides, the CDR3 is TGCAGCGTCGGGCTGGTGGGGGCTCAAGAGACCCAGTACTTC. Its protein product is CSVGLVGAQETQYF. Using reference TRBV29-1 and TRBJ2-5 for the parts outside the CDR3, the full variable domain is SAVISQKPSRDICQRGTSLTIQCQVDSQVTMMFWYRQQPGQSLTLIATANQGSEATYESGFVIDKFPISRPNLTFSTLTVSNMSPEDSSIYLCSVGLVGAQETQYFGPGTRLLVL.

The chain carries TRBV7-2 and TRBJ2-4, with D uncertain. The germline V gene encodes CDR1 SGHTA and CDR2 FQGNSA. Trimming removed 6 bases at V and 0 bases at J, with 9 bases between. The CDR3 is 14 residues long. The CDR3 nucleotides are TGTGCCAGCAGTGAAGTTCTAGCCAAAAACATTCAGTACTTC. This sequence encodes CASSEVLAKNIQYF.

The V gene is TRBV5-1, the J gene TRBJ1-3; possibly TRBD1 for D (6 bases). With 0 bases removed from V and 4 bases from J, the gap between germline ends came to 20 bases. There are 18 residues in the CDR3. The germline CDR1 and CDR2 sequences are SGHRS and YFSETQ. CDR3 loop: CASSLATGFPRGGNTIYF. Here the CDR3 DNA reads TGCGCCAGCAGCTTGGCGACAGGCTTCCCCCGGGGGGGAAACACCATATATTTT.

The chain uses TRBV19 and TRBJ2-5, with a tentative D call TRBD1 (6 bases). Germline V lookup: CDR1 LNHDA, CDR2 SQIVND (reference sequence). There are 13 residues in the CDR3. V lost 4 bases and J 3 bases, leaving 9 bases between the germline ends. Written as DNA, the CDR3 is TGTGCCAGTAGTACCCGACAGGAAGAGACCCAGTACTTC. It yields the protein CASSTRQEETQYF. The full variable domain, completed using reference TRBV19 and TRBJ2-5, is DGGITQSPKYLFRKEGQNVTLSCEQNLNHDAMYWYRQDPGQGLRLIYYSQIVNDFQKGDIAEGYSVSREKKESFPLTVTSAQKNPTAFYLCASSTRQEETQYFGPGTRLLVL.

The CDR3 nucleotides read TGTGCCAGCTCACCAGCGGTGACGGCCCGTTACGAGCAGTACTTC. Translation gives CASSPAVTARYEQYF. The V call is TRBV18, the J call TRBJ2-7; D uncertain. There are 15 residues in the CDR3. Trimming took 2 bases from V and 4 from J, leaving 15 bases between them. Per germline, CDR1 KGHSH and CDR2 LQKENI.

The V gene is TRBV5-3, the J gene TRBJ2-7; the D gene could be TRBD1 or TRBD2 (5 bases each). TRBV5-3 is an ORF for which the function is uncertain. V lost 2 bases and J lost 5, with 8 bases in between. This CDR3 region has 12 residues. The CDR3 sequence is CARSFLGDEQYF. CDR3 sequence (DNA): TGTGCCAGAAGCTTTTTGGGGGACGAGCAGTACTTC.

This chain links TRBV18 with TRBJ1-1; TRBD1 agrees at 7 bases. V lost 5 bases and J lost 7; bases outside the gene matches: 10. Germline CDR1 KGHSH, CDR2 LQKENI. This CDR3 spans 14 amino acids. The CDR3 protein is CASSNALRDSEAFF. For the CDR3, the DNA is TGTGCCAGCTCAAACGCTCTCCGGGACAGTGAAGCTTTCTTT.

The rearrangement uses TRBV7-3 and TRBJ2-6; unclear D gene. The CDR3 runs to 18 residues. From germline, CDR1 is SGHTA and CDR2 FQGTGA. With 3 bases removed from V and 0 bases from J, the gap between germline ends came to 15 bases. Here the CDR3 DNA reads TGTGCCAGCAGCTTGGCCGCTACTCCTCTCTCTGGGGCCAACGTCCTGACTTTC. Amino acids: CASSLAATPLSGANVLTF.

CDR3 sequence reads: CARGQSLAQTDTQYF. As DNA, the CDR3 is TGTGCCAGGGGCCAGAGTCTAGCGCAGACAGATACGCAGTATTTT. This sequence joins TRBV5-8 and TRBJ2-3; maybe TRBD2 (6 bases). V gave up 8 bases and J gave up 3 bases, with 19 bases separating them. This CDR3 spans 15 amino acids. Germline V lookup: CDR1 SGHTS, CDR2 YDEGEE.

The CDR3 protein is CASSLWDRETYEQYF. CDR3 nucleotides: TGTGCCAGCAGCTTATGGGACAGGGAAACCTACGAGCAGTACTTC. The chain recombines TRBV7-2 with TRBJ2-7; 9 positions agree with TRBD1. The germline V gene encodes CDR1 SGHTA and CDR2 FQGNSA. The CDR3 spans 15 residues. After removal of 2 bases from V and 2 bases from J, the junction contained 4 bases not matched to a gene.

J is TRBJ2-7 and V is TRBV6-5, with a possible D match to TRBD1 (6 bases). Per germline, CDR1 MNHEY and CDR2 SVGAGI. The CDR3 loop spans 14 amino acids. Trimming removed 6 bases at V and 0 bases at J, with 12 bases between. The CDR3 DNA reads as TGTGCCAGCAGCCGGACAGTGAGCTCCTACGAGCAGTACTTC. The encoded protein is CASSRTVSSYEQYF.

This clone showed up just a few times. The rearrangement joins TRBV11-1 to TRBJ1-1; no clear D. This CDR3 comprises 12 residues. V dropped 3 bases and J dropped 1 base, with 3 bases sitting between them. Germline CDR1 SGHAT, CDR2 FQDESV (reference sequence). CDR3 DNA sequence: TGTGCCAGCAGCTTTCGGAACACTGAAGCTTTCTTT. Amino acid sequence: CASSFRNTEAFF.

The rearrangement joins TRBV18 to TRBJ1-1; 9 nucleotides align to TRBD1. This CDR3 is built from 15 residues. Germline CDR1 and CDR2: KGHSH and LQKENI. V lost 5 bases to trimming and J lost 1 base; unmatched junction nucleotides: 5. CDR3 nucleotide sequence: TGTGCCAGCTCATTCAGGGACAGGGAGAACACTGAAGCTTTCTTT. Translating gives CASSFRDRENTEAFF.

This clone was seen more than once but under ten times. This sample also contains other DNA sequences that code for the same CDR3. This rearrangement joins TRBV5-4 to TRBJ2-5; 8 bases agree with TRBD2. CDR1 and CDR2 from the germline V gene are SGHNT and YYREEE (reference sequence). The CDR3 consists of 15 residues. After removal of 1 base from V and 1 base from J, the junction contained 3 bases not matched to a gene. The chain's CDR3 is CASSLSGSPQETQYF. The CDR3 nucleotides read TGTGCCAGCAGCTTGAGCGGGAGCCCCCAAGAGACCCAGTACTTC.

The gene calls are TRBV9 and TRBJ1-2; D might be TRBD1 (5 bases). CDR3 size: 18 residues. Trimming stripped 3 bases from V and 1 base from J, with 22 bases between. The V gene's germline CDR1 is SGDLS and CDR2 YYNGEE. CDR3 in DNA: TGTGCCAGCAGCGGTGGGACGGGCATTTCTTCGAATAACTATGGCTACACCTTC. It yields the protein CASSGGTGISSNNYGYTF.

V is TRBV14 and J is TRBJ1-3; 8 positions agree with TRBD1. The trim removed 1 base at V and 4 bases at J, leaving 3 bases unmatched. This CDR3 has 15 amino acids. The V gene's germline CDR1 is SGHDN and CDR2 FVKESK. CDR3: CASSQVPGGGNTIYF. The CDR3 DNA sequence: TGTGCCAGCAGCCAAGTCCCAGGGGGCGGAAACACCATATATTTT.

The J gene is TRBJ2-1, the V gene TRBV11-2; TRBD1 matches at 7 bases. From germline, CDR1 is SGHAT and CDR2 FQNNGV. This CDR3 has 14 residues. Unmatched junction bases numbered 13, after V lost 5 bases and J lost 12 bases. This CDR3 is CASSPPRVAGGQFF. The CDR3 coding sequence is TGTGCCAGCAGCCCCCCACGGGTGGCAGGGGGGCAGTTCTTC.

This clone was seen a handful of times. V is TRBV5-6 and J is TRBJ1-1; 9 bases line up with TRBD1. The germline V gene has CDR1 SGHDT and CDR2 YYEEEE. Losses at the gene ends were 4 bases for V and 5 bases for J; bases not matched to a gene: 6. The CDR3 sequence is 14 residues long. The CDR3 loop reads CASSALDRGTEAFF. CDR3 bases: TGTGCCAGCAGCGCCTTGGACAGGGGTACTGAAGCTTTCTTT. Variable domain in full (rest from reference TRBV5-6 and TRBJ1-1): DAGVTQSPTHLIKTRGQQVTLRCSPKSGHDTVSWYQQALGQGPQFIFQYYEEEERQRGNFPDRFSGHQFPNYSSELNVNALLLGDSALYLCASSALDRGTEAFFGQGTRLTVV.

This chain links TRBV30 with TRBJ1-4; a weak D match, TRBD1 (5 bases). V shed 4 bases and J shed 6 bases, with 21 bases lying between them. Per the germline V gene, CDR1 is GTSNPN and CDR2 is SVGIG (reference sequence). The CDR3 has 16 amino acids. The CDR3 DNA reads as TGTGCCTGGACTCCCCAAGACGGCAGGGAGGATGAAAAACTGTTTTTT. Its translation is CAWTPQDGREDEKLFF.

The chain's CDR3 is CASSPRGGDKNIQYF. The CDR3 DNA reads TGTGCCAGCTCACCAAGGGGGGGAGACAAAAACATTCAGTACTTC. The chain is built from TRBV18 and TRBJ2-4, with a weak D call TRBD2 (7 bases). The CDR3 totals 15 residues. The germline V and J ends were trimmed by 2 bases and 3 bases, with 11 bases remaining between them. CDR1 and CDR2 (germline): KGHSH, LQKENI.

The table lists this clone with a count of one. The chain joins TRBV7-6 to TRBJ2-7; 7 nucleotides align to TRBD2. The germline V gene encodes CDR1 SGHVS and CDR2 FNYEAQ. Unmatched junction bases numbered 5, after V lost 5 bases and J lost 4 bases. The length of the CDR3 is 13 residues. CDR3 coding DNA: TGTGCCAGCAGCCACGGCGGGGGTTACGAGCAGTACTTC. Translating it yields CASSHGGGYEQYF.

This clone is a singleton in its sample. The CDR3 is CASSVGTGSNYGYTF. Here the CDR3 DNA reads TGTGCCAGCAGCGTAGGGACAGGGAGTAACTATGGCTACACCTTC. The chain employs TRBV9 and TRBJ1-2, with 8 bases fitting TRBD1. Germline trimming cut 0 bases from V and 1 base from J; bases unmatched to any gene: 2. The CDR3 is made up of 15 amino acids. Germline V CDR1 and CDR2: SGDLS, YYNGEE.

This CDR3 is CASSSPSSGLRLSSYNEQFF. CDR3 nucleotide sequence: TGTGCCAGCAGCTCCCCGAGTAGCGGTCTCCGATTAAGCTCCTACAATGAGCAGTTCTTC. J is TRBJ2-1 and V is TRBV7-8, with D maybe TRBD2 (6 bases). The V end lost 4 bases, the J end lost 0 bases, and 25 bases lay between the germline ends. Germline V gives CDR1 SGHVS, CDR2 FQNEAQ. This CDR3 contains 20 residues.

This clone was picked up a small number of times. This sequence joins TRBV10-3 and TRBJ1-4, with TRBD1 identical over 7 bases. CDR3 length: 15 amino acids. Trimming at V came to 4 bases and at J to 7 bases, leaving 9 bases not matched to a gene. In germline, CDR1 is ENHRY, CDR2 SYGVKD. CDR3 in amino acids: CAISAGQDSGEKLFF. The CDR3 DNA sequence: TGTGCCATCAGTGCCGGACAGGATAGCGGTGAAAAACTGTTTTTT.

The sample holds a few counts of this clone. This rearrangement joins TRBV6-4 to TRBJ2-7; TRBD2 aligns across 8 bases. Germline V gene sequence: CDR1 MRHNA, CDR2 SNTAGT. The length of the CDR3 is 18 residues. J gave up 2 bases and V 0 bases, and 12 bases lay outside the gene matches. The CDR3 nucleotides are TGTGCCAGCAGTGACTCGGAGGGGGTCGGGGGGGCCACCTACGAGCAGTACTTC. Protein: CASSDSEGVGGATYEQYF.